This T cell receptor (beta chain) is drawn from a study of T cell responses to AZD1222 COVID-19 vaccine. This clone was seen a handful of times. Its antigen is as yet unknown. Germline V gene sequence: CDR1 SGDLS, CDR2 YYNGEE. After removal of 6 bases from V and 5 bases from J, the junction contained 16 bases not matched to a gene. There are 17 residues in the CDR3. Sequencing used immunoSEQ multiplex PCR; TCRdb keeps in-frame clones, though not all of them. The sample records 100,000 or so clones, roughly 91% being singletons. Findings and limits, study-wide: Variant regions that are unmutated are reportedly the target of nearly half of spike-specific TCRs. Vaccination with two AZD1222 doses was followed by a rise in Spike-specific TCR breadth and depth.

Sequenced material: peripheral blood, taken on day 0 of AZD1222 vaccination. This sequence was found in an adult in good health. J is TRBJ2-1 and V is TRBV9, with TRBD1 identical over 8 bases. In DNA form, the CDR3 reads TGTGCCAGCATTTCTTTTGGGGGACAGGAAAGGGACAATGAGCAGTTCTTC. Translation: CASISFGGQERDNEQFF.